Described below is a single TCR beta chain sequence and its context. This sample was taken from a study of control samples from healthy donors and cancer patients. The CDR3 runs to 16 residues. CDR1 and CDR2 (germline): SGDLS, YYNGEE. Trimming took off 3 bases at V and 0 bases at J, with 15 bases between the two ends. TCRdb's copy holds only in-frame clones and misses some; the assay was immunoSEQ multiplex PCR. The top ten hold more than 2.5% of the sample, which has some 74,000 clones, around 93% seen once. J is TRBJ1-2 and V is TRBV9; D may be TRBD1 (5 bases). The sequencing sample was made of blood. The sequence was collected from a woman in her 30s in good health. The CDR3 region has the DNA TGTGCCAGCAGCGAGCCCGGGGCTACAGCTAACTATGGCTACACCTTC. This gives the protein CASSEPGATANYGYTF.